One T cell receptor beta chain is described in this entry. The antigen remains unidentified. Germline V lookup: CDR1 MNHEY, CDR2 SVGAGI. The CDR3 is 18 amino acids. V trimming: 0 bases; J trimming: 5 bases; junction bases outside the gene matches: 12. The data derive from a study of Graves' ophthalmopathy and Graves' hyperthyroidism. Study results and limitations: Detected in blood as well were most expanded thyroid clonotypes with frequency above 0.001.

Patients newly diagnosed with hyperthyroidism, under 2 months' duration, were aged 18 to 65, the study reports. Fresh peripheral blood (approximately 10 ml) yielded the PBMCs. RNA transcripts were the source from which TCR beta CDR3 regions were amplified. HTBI primers were employed in first-round RT-PCR, then a second-round multiplex PCR followed. Using its own MiXCR run on the multiplex PCR reads, TCRdb lists one record per CDR3 protein. This sample yields just over 400,000 distinct CDR3 sequences, of which around 20% are seen a single time; roughly 3% belongs to the top ten. This clonotype was obtained from a woman aged 18-35 years with stable Graves' hyperthyroidism. This rearrangement joins TRBV6-5 to TRBJ2-1; TRBD1 aligns across 8 bases. Sequencing used peripheral blood. This CDR3 reads CASSYSNPRQGLNNEQFF. The DNA for the CDR3 is TGTGCCAGCAGTTACTCAAATCCTCGACAGGGGCTGAACAATGAGCAGTTCTTC.